This TCR beta chain was sequenced for a study of blood T cell repertoires in COVID-19. The repertoire was sequenced with immunoSEQ multiplex PCR; TCRdb's copy has only in-frame clones and lacks some. The data show about 140,000 clones, more than 70% seen once. V was shortened by 6 bases and J by 1 base, with 16 bases between the two germline ends. The CDR3 is 17 amino acids. Per germline, CDR1 MDHEN and CDR2 SYDVKM. The sequence came from a man aged 45-60 years with active or convalescent COVID-19. The V and J genes are TRBV28 and TRBJ1-6; no reliable D call. The sample comprised peripheral blood. In nucleotides, the CDR3 is TGTGCCAGCAGACCAACAGAGCCCGATTCCTATAATTCACCCCTCCACTTT. It translates to CASRPTEPDSYNSPLHF.